Below, one T cell receptor (beta chain) is given with its context. The antigen is not known. The authors reverse transcribed all of the isolated RNA, so sequencing captured expressed TCRB transcripts. The data were produced by immunoSEQ multiplex PCR, yet TCRdb's version contains in-frame clones alone and is incomplete. The sample includes about 390,000 clones, roughly a tenth of them seen just once. The data stem from a study of beta chain features in type 1 diabetes. The CDR3 covers 16 residues. V lost 4 bases to trimming and J lost 0 bases, with 15 bases between them. Germline CDR1 is MGHRA and CDR2 is YSYEKL. Study outcomes and limitations: There was a moderate but significant shortening of TCRB CDR3s in all four CD4+ subsets of Type 1 diabetes patients.

The genes are TRBV4-1 and TRBJ1-2; D not certain. The origin of this receptor is a man aged 25-40 years with type 1 diabetes. Material: central memory CD4+ T cells from blood. The CDR3 sequence is CASSRAWTDSNYGYTF. The CDR3 bases are TGCGCCAGCAGCCGAGCCTGGACCGATTCTAACTATGGCTACACCTTC.